This T cell receptor beta chain is drawn from a study of identical twins. TCRdb redid the calling of the 5' RACE reads with MiXCR, one entry per CDR3 protein. This sample has approximately 590,000 distinct CDR3 sequences, with around a tenth found just once. Germline CDR1 DFQATT, CDR2 SNEGSKA (reference sequence). The V segment lost 1 base and the J segment 2 bases; nucleotides outside the gene matches: 3. The CDR3 sequence is 14 residues long. These data were also filed under a second study, of yellow fever vaccine responses in identical twins. Per that study: Twins reportedly showed a vaccine T cell response that seemed partly convergent and partly personalized.

V usage is TRBV20-1 and J usage is TRBJ2-7; 9 nucleotides align to TRBD1. The sequenced sample was PBMCs. This clonotype originated in a woman aged 18-30 years in good health. The DNA of the CDR3 is TGCAGTGCTAGAGGGGACAGGGAAACCTACGAGCAGTACTTC. Protein: CSARGDRETYEQYF.